This note documents a single TCR beta chain sequence. This clone was seen a few times. No cognate antigen has been identified for it. The sample holds no much larger clone one base away, and base qualities are not on file. The protocol used for the library was the immunoSEQ multiplex PCR assay. A mixture of 60 forward primers for TCR Vbeta segments and 13 reverse primers for TCR Jbeta segments was used in the multiplex PCR. A multiplex PCR assay on genomic DNA amplified the CDR3 region of rearranged TCR beta genes. The Illumina HiSeq System was used to sequence the amplified TCR beta libraries as 87-base-pair reads. Under the source paper's analysis protocol: Across the 670 or so repertoires, a later analysis counted some 80 million unique TCR beta chains, some 11 million of which were shared by at least two donors. A nearest-neighbor algorithm error-corrected the raw reads and collapsed the reads into unique sequences, merging closely related sequences to remove PCR and sequencing errors. V, D and J gene segments were assigned by aligning CDR3 sequences to IMGT reference sequences. For a sequence to be retained, a match of at least six nucleotides was required to both a V gene segment and a J gene segment. Rearrangements were classified as productive when the CDR3 lacked stop codons and remained in frame with V and J, and all other rearrangements were classified as non-productive. CDR3 was defined by IMGT convention, running from the second conserved V-encoded cysteine to the conserved J-encoded phenylalanine. The earlier analysis of more than 450 of the donors excluded sequences that lacked an unambiguous match to a single V gene segment. In an earlier analysis of several hundred of the donors, V segments were called functional above 56.7% productive rearrangements and were called segregating when the between-donor standard deviation exceeded 5%. A statistical classification framework was built to diagnose cytomegalovirus status from the catalog of TCR beta chain sequences. V and J gene assignment, in a later analysis, came from comparing TCR nucleotide sequences with IMGT/GENE-DB human TR gene sequences. Using the TCRdist pipeline, a later analysis assigned CDR3 sequences along with most-parsimonious VDJ recombination scenarios. In a later analysis, each TCR beta chain was defined by its CDR3 amino acid sequence together with its V-gene family, and reads without a unique V-gene family were excluded. To address suspected cross-contamination and a sequencing artifact, a later analysis removed 592 highly shared, low-generation-probability nucleotide sequences. In a later analysis, a clonal expansion index for each public chain was calculated from normalized within-repertoire ranks of inferred template counts. In a later analysis, generation probabilities were computed using a VDJ recombination model fitted to out-of-frame rearrangements, and the results were checked against IGoR. In a later analysis, TCR-TCR, TCR-HLA and TCR-CMV co-occurrence was scored with hypergeometric tests, and a repertoire-size bias correction was applied to TCR pairs. To estimate false discovery rates, a later analysis permuted the HLA or CMV assignments 20 times. In a later analysis, co-occurring TCRs were grouped using DBSCAN, and TCRdist sequence similarity was added for clustering within HLA-allele-positive subsets. Repertoires with fewer than 30,000 or more than 120,000 public chains were left out of co-occurrence clustering, as were five repertoires with anomalous nucleotide sharing. The table comes from immuneACCESS by way of TCRdb, which keeps in-frame sequences with V and J called. Part of the clones is missing from these tables; in studies checked, under half for an unresolved V gene and the rest for unknown reasons. V, J and clone size were drawn from that table, and D and trimming were deduced from the DNA. The sample yields roughly 50,000 clones; 70% to 75% were counted once. The top ten clonotypes cover under 8% of the sample.

The entry originates in a study of cytomegalovirus exposure and HLA in healthy donors (dated by TCRdb to about 2017). Study-wide context: An earlier analysis of some 500 of the donors reported 250 to 300 Gb of sequence data and 117 million unique TCR beta sequences from about 200 million T cells. HLA typing covered class I and class II loci at four-digit resolution. Across 300 to 400 genotyped donors of the cohort, an average of approximately 220,000 unique TCR beta nucleotide sequences per donor were sequenced, and about a sixth of those sequences were non-productive. A later genetic analysis took genome-wide SNP genotypes for about 60% of the roughly 670 donors and used that subset as a discovery cohort. Donor age, sex, ethnicity and CMV serostatus were compiled alongside the repertoire data. The later analysis used no new phenotypic data to find candidate immune exposures, relying instead on TCR beta sequences and their occurrence across donors. An earlier analysis of around 640 of the donors used high-throughput TCR beta sequencing to judge whether each TCR beta V gene segment behaved as functional or pseudogenic. All discovery cohort repertoires had been generated on a single sequencing platform. The study was designed to test whether signatures of past pathogen exposure could be identified by cataloging public T cell receptors. A separate validation cohort of 100 to 150 different subjects was used in addition to the roughly 670-subject first cohort. Using immunosequencing, the study profiled T cell repertoires from fewer than 850 subjects and related those repertoires to cytomegalovirus serostatus. Five DR-DQ haplotypes were handled as single units for association and clustering, since linkage in the cohort was strong. An early release that covered fewer than 800 HLA-typed donors contained around 300 gigabases of sequencing data and around 80 million unique TCR sequences. Typing coverage differed by locus: A, B, C, DRB1 and DQB1 were typed in roughly 620-630 donors, DQA1 in 500 to 550, DPA1 in around 610, and DPB1 in 450 to 480. A later analysis re-analyzed previously published TCR beta repertoires from about 600 donors and added high-resolution HLA genotyping to study TCR occurrence patterns. To predict cytomegalovirus infection status, the study combined high-throughput TCR immunosequencing, statistical association of individual TCRs with disease status, and machine learning. Among the roughly 380 genotyped donors, 81% belonged to the genetic ancestry cluster associated with self-reported Caucasian donors.

The cohort comprised more than 550 healthy bone marrow donors. All cohort members were sampled while nominally healthy, although unrecorded immune exposures were likely present. The donor was CMV seropositive and was included in the group of 250 to 300 seropositive cohort members. Each donor provided a peripheral blood sample, and peripheral blood mononuclear cells were used for TCR beta sequencing. The Qiagen DNeasy Blood Extraction Kit was used to extract genomic DNA from the blood cell samples. Paper-wide results and their limitations: The sequencing pipeline was judged likely to have produced a cluster of highly shared sequence variants as a technical artifact. Because counts were too low, around 18 rarely observed V segments, including chromosome 9 orphons, were left out of the earlier analysis of some 600 of the donors. Some IMGT-functional V segments, including TRBV6-2 and TRBV6-3, could not be distinguished by the 87-base-pair reads and were therefore excluded. V-gene and J-gene trimming of TCR beta chains was associated with a missense DCLRE1C variant in a later genetic analysis, and the association was replicated in an independent cohort. A later analysis found that TCR association rates varied across HLA loci, with DRB1 alleles showing the most associated TCRs and HLA-C alleles the fewest. Linkage disequilibrium might explain the correlated functional status among segregating V segments, but an unknown experimental factor could not be ruled out. Most CMV-associated TCR beta chains appeared to be HLA-restricted in a later analysis, and the HLA associations seemed to be driven largely by CMV exposure. In a later analysis, several top co-occurrence clusters were reported to appear linked to parvovirus B19, influenza, CMV and Epstein-Barr virus. In both the original and validation cohorts, the classifier was reported to diagnose cytomegalovirus status with high specificity and sensitivity. HLA typing was unavailable for some donors at each locus, so association tests used only the typed subset. The authors suggested that the approach could potentially be generalized to other disease states and immunological phenotypes. A few of the identified cytomegalovirus-associated TCR beta chains were confirmed in vitro to be specific for cytomegalovirus antigens. Most TCR sequences were observed very rarely across donors, whereas some public TCRs were present in many individuals. For the cohort, immune exposure information was limited to CMV serostatus. Presence/absence analyses assumed roughly uniform sequencing depth across donors, an assumption that may not hold. In a later analysis, around 17,000 TCR beta sequences were associated with specific HLA alleles at a false discovery rate of 0.05. Compared with equally common non-associated chains, HLA-associated TCR beta chains in a later analysis were more clonally expanded and had lower generation probabilities. A later genetic analysis reported fewer N-insertions in productive TCRs among donors in an Asian-associated ancestry cluster than the approximately 670-donor mean. A further reported finding was that TCR beta sequences accurately predicted the HLA-A and HLA-B alleles for most subjects in the first cohort. The cohort was sequenced for TCR beta chains only, and without alpha or paired-chain data the features that could be detected were limited. In an earlier analysis of a few hundred of the donors, most TCR beta V segments were observed in productive rearrangements about 90% or about 30% of the time, broadly matching IMGT annotations. Strong co-occurrence of HLA alleles, especially DR and DQ, made assigning TCR associations to individual alleles difficult. In the study, around 150 TCR beta chains were listed as associated with cytomegalovirus.

The germline V gene (reference sequence) gives CDR1 as LNHDA and CDR2 as SQIVND. The junction carries 15 bases between V and J, which are trimmed by 7 bases and 2 bases respectively. The CDR3 starts with the cysteine, ends with the phenylalanine, and has 14 residues. Of all the DNA, just the CDR3 is kept, 42 bases in frame from base 1. This receptor was identified in a man younger than 40 in good health and CMV-seropositive. The sequenced sample was PBMCs. The rearrangement joined TRBV19 to TRBJ2-7, with the D gene too uncertain to name. The sequence in DNA is TGTGCCAGTAACCCCAACAGACCCGCCTACGAGCAGTACTTC. Its amino acids are CASNPNRPAYEQYF.